The 8 T cell receptor beta chains listed next were all sequenced from one sample in a study of CD4 T cells in relation to SARS-CoV-2 and coronaviruses. Method: immunoSEQ multiplex PCR; TCRdb's copy keeps in-frame clones and lacks some. The top ten clones hold roughly 15% of a sample with 20,000 or so clones, around three quarters of them seen once. Their antigen targets remain unknown. Unexposed donor CD4+ T cells date from about 2011-2018, before the COVID-19 pandemic. The cells were cultured for under twelve days before CD4+ T cells were isolated. The sample was CD4+ T cells from PBMCs, cultured in vitro. These receptors all stem from a human donor in good health.

The rearrangement links TRBV5-1 to TRBJ2-2, with 12 bases matching TRBD2. J was trimmed by 6 bases and V by 4 bases; bases with no gene match: 10. Germline CDR1 reads SGHRS; CDR2 reads YFSETQ. CDR3 length: 17 residues. As DNA, the CDR3 is TGCGCCAGCAGCATGACTAGCGGGGGCCCGAGGGCCGGGGAGCTGTTTTTT. Amino acids: CASSMTSGGPRAGELFF.

In regard to this clone: The germline gene is not matched at one end of the junction; a read error may be the cause. The genes are TRBV5-6 and TRBJ1-3; D not resolved. CDR3 length: 12 amino acids. CDR1 is SGHDT and CDR2 is YYEEEE in the germline V gene. The CDR3 here is CASSTFAGPWDF. The CDR3 DNA sequence: TGTGCCAGCAGCACTTTTGCGGGCCCCTGGGATTTT.

The chain couples TRBV7-2 to TRBJ1-1, with no clear D. V gave up 1 base and J gave up 2 bases, with 5 bases separating them. Germline CDR1 SGHTA, CDR2 FQGNSA. The CDR3 is made up of 13 amino acids. CDR3 protein: CASSLDRNTEAFF. The CDR3 DNA reads as TGTGCCAGCAGCTTAGACCGAAACACTGAAGCTTTCTTT.

The chain is built from TRBV4-2 and TRBJ1-4; 7 bases fit TRBD1. The germline V gene encodes CDR1 LGHNA and CDR2 YNFKEQ. Trimming cost V 11 bases and J 10 bases; bases outside gene matches: 13. The CDR3 extends over 13 amino acids. The CDR3 loop is CASEGGRGGKLFF. The CDR3 DNA follows: TGTGCCTCAGAAGGGGGCAGGGGGGGAAAACTGTTTTTT.

The CDR3 loop reads CASSDQADRGEQFF. In DNA form, the CDR3 reads TGCGCCAGCAGTGACCAGGCGGACAGGGGTGAGCAGTTCTTC. The chain is built from TRBV10-2 and TRBJ2-1, with 9 bases matching TRBD1. The CDR3 extends over 14 amino acids. Germline assignment: CDR1 WSHSY and CDR2 SAAADI. V was pared by 3 bases and J by 9 bases, with 6 bases of the junction left unmatched.

The rearrangement uses TRBV29-1 and TRBJ1-2; D call uncertain. V lost 6 bases and J 7 bases, leaving 15 bases between the germline ends. Germline assignment: CDR1 SQVTM and CDR2 ANQGSEA. This CDR3 has 12 amino acids. As DNA, the CDR3 is TGCAGCGTCGCCGTGAGAGTTCGTGGCTACACCTTC. This sequence encodes CSVAVRVRGYTF.

The J gene is TRBJ2-3, the V gene TRBV9; tentative D call: TRBD1 (7 bases). Germline V gene sequence: CDR1 SGDLS, CDR2 YYNGEE. V gave up 2 bases and J gave up 10 bases, with 11 bases separating them. This CDR3 is built from 12 residues. The CDR3 sequence: CASSVQGGAQYF. CDR3 in DNA: TGTGCCAGCAGCGTCCAGGGGGGCGCGCAGTATTTT.

The J gene is TRBJ2-3, the V gene TRBV4-3; 8 bases map to TRBD2. CDR1 is LGHNA, CDR2 YSLEER, per germline. This CDR3 is built from 19 residues. After removal of 1 base from V and 0 bases from J, the junction contained 12 bases not matched to a gene. The CDR3: CASSQGIRWREESTDTQYF. The CDR3 region has the DNA TGCGCCAGCAGCCAAGGGATTCGTTGGCGGGAGGAGAGCACAGATACGCAGTATTTT.